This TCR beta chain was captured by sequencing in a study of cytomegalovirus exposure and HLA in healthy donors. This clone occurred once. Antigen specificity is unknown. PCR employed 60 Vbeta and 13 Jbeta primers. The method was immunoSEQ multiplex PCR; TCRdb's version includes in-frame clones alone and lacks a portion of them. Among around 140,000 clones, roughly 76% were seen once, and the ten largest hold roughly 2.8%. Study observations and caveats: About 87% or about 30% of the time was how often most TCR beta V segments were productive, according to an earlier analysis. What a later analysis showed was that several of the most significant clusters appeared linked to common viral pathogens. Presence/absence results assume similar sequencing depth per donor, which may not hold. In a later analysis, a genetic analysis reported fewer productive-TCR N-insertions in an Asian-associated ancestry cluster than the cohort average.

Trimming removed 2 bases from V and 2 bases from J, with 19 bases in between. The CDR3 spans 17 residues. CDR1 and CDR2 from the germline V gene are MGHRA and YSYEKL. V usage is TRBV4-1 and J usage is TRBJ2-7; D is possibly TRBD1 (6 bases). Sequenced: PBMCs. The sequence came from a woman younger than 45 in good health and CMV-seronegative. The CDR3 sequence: CASSQTPYRDTAYEQYF. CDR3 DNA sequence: TGCGCCAGCAGCCAAACCCCTTACCGGGACACGGCCTACGAGCAGTACTTC.